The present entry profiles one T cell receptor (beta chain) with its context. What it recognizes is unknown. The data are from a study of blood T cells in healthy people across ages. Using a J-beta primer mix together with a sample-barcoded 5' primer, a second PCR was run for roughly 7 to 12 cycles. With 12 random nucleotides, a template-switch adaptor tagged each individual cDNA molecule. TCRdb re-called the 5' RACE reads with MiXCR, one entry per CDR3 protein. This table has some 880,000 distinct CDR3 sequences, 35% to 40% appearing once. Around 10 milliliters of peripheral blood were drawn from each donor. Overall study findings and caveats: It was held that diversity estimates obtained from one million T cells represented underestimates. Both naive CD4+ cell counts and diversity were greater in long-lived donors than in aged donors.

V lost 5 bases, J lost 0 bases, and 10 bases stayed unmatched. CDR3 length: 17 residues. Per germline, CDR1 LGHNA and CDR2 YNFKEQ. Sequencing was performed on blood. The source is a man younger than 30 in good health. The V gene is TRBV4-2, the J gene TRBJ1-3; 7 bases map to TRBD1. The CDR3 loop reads CASSSSGGTDSGNTIYF. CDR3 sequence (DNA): TGTGCCAGCAGCTCCAGTGGAGGGACAGACTCTGGAAACACCATATATTTT.